The 30 T cell receptor beta chains below were found in one sample sequenced in a study of OX40 agonist ivuxolimab in advanced cancers. The data were produced by immunoSEQ multiplex PCR, yet TCRdb's version contains in-frame clones alone and is incomplete. This table has over 95,000 clones, about 91% appearing once. The starting material was CD4+ or CD8+ T cells sorted from blood, obtained in a trial of the OX40 agonist ivuxolimab. All receptors derive from an adult with an advanced solid tumor such as melanoma, head and neck, liver or kidney cancer.

The V and J genes are TRBV5-4 and TRBJ1-2; weak D call: TRBD1 (5 bases). The germline V gene has CDR1 SGHNT and CDR2 YYREEE (reference sequence). CDR3 length: 14 amino acids. V dropped 5 bases and J dropped 0 bases, with 11 bases sitting between them. The CDR3 loop reads CASSSDSTNYGYTF. For the CDR3, the DNA is TGTGCCAGCAGTTCTGACAGCACTAACTATGGCTACACCTTC.

The genes are TRBV13 and TRBJ2-5; 7 nucleotides agree with TRBD2. This CDR3 spans 15 amino acids. Trimming took 5 bases from V and 4 from J; bases not matched to a gene: 10. Germline loops: CDR1 PRHDT, CDR2 FYEKMQ (reference sequence). The CDR3 spells CASSPPWASGETQYF. CDR3 DNA: TGTGCCAGCAGCCCCCCGTGGGCTAGCGGAGAGACCCAGTACTTC.

The chain links TRBV4-2 to TRBJ2-1; D gene unclear. This CDR3 has 14 residues. Germline V lookup: CDR1 LGHNA, CDR2 YNFKEQ. Trimming left V 4 bases short and J 3 bases short, with 10 bases between. The CDR3 sequence is CASSPDLVYNEQFF. As DNA, the CDR3 is TGTGCCAGCAGCCCGGACCTGGTCTACAATGAGCAGTTCTTC.

The rearrangement links TRBV7-2 to TRBJ2-5; D call uncertain. Trimming left V 2 bases short and J 1 base short, with 5 bases between. In germline, CDR1 is SGHTA, CDR2 FQGNSA. The CDR3 contains 13 residues. The CDR3 region is CASSLPTQETQYF. The CDR3 DNA reads TGTGCCAGCAGCTTACCTACCCAAGAGACCCAGTACTTC. Complete variable domain (other parts from reference TRBV7-2 and TRBJ2-5): GAGVSQSPSNKVTEKGKDVELRCDPISGHTALYWYRQSLGQGLEFLIYFQGNSAPDKSGLPSDRFSAERTGGSVSTLTIQRTQQEDSAVYLCASSLPTQETQYFGPGTRLLVL.

The CDR3 bases are TGTGCCACCACCATACCCGGGATCGACTACAATGAGCAGTTCTTC. Residues: CATTIPGIDYNEQFF. The chain is built from TRBV15 and TRBJ2-1; D is possibly TRBD2 (5 bases). Germline V gives CDR1 LNHNV, CDR2 YYDKDF (reference sequence). The CDR3 consists of 15 residues. The V gene lost 7 bases and the J gene lost 3 bases, with 16 bases spanning the gap.

This chain connects TRBV19 to TRBJ1-4; 8 positions agree with TRBD1. The V gene end was trimmed by 3 bases and the J gene end by 0 bases; junction bases not matched to a gene: 3. Germline loops: CDR1 LNHDA, CDR2 SQIVND (reference sequence). The CDR3 consists of 16 residues. The DNA for the CDR3 is TGTGCCAGTAGTATGGACAGGGATGCAACTAATGAAAAACTGTTTTTT. It yields the protein CASSMDRDATNEKLFF. Drawing the rest from reference TRBV19 and TRBJ1-4, the complete variable domain is DGGITQSPKYLFRKEGQNVTLSCEQNLNHDAMYWYRQDPGQGLRLIYYSQIVNDFQKGDIAEGYSVSREKKESFPLTVTSAQKNPTAFYLCASSMDRDATNEKLFFGSGTQLSVL.

The CDR3 nucleotides are TGTGCCAGCAGCCCAACTAGCGGTCCGAGCTCCTACAATGAGCAGTTCTTC. Translation gives CASSPTSGPSSYNEQFF. This rearrangement joins TRBV5-4 to TRBJ2-1; 8 bases fit TRBD2. From germline, CDR1 is SGHNT and CDR2 YYREEE (reference sequence). The ends lost 4 bases at V and 0 bases at J; junction bases unmatched: 9. The CDR3 is made up of 17 amino acids.

Regarding this clone: The junction shows a germline mismatch at one end, possibly a read error. The rearrangement links TRBV5-6 to TRBJ2-1; a possible D gene is TRBD2 (5 bases). The CDR3 runs to 19 residues. From germline, CDR1 is SGHDT and CDR2 YYEEEE. DNA of the CDR3: TGTGCCAGCAGTAGGAAAACAACGGGGAGATGGAGCTCCTACAATGGGCAGTTCTTC. Protein: CASSRKTTGRWSSYNGQFF.

V gene TRBV6-1 combines with J gene TRBJ2-1, with TRBD2 as a possible D gene (5 bases). This CDR3 region has 16 residues. In germline, CDR1 is MNHNS, CDR2 SASEGT. The ends were cut back, 3 bases at V and 2 bases at J, with 14 bases in the middle. This CDR3 reads CASSDAERGTYNEQFF. The DNA of the CDR3 is TGTGCCAGCAGTGACGCGGAAAGAGGGACCTACAATGAGCAGTTCTTC.

V gene TRBV19 combines with J gene TRBJ2-1, with 8 positions matching TRBD2. The CDR3 sequence is 15 residues long. Germline lookup yields CDR1 LNHDA and CDR2 SQIVND (reference sequence). Trimming removed 1 base from V and 7 bases from J; junction bases left unmatched: 6. This chain's CDR3 is CASSIAGGPINEQFF. DNA of the CDR3: TGTGCCAGTAGTATAGCGGGAGGGCCTATTAATGAGCAGTTCTTC.

The chain has TRBV7-6 and TRBJ1-1; D not certain. This CDR3 region has 13 residues. The germline V gene has CDR1 SGHVS and CDR2 FNYEAQ. V shed 5 bases and J shed 3 bases, with 10 bases lying between them. The CDR3 spells CASSQQGHTEAFF. CDR3 nucleotide sequence: TGTGCCAGCAGCCAACAAGGGCACACTGAAGCTTTCTTT. Filled out from reference TRBV7-6 and TRBJ1-1, the complete variable domain reads GAGVSQSPRYKVTKRGQDVALRCDPISGHVSLYWYRQALGQGPEFLTYFNYEAQQDKSGLPNDRFSAERPEGSISTLTIQRTEQRDSAMYRCASSQQGHTEAFFGQGTRLTVV.

This clone was recorded once. This rearrangement joins TRBV5-1 to TRBJ2-1, with 10 bases that match TRBD2. V shed 4 bases and J 4 bases; nucleotides not matched to a gene: 11. Germline lookup yields CDR1 SGHRS and CDR2 YFSETQ. The CDR3 totals 17 residues. The DNA of the CDR3 is TGCGCCAGCAGCCCGAATACCGGGACTAGCGCGTACAATGAGCAGTTCTTC. Translated: CASSPNTGTSAYNEQFF.

Here the CDR3 reads CASSQPLAGSSYEQYF. CDR3 DNA: TGTGCCAGCAGCCAACCTCTAGCGGGAAGCTCCTACGAGCAGTACTTC. This chain joins TRBV4-2 and TRBJ2-7; 9 bases map to TRBD2. This CDR3 has 16 residues. V was pared by 2 bases and J by 0 bases, with 5 bases of the junction left unmatched. In germline, CDR1 is LGHNA, CDR2 YNFKEQ.

J is TRBJ1-6 and V is TRBV6-5; 8 bases agree with TRBD1. V was clipped by 4 bases and J by 8 bases; unmatched bases: 10. Per the germline V gene, CDR1 is MNHEY and CDR2 is SVGAGI. The CDR3 length is 16 residues. CDR3 sequence: CASSSGQGLPYSPLHF. In nucleotides, the CDR3 is TGTGCCAGCAGTTCTGGACAGGGATTACCTTATTCACCCCTCCACTTT.

The gene calls are TRBV28 and TRBJ2-7; TRBD2 might be the D (6 bases). V lost 2 bases and J 6 bases, leaving 20 bases between the germline ends. The V gene's germline CDR1 is MDHEN and CDR2 SYDVKM. CDR3 length equals 16 residues. CDR3: CASSLRPGTGEAEQYF. Here the CDR3 DNA reads TGTGCCAGCAGTTTAAGGCCCGGGACGGGGGAGGCCGAGCAGTACTTC.

The chain links TRBV16 to TRBJ2-7, with D perhaps TRBD1 (5 bases). CDR1 KGHSY and CDR2 FQNENV come from the germline V gene. CDR3 length: 14 amino acids. Between the trimmed V and J ends, which lost 0 bases and 6 bases, there was a span of 12 bases. The DNA of the CDR3 is TGTGCCAGCAGCCAATCGAGGCAGGGATCCGAGCAGTACTTC. It translates to CASSQSRQGSEQYF.

The V call is TRBV7-9, the J call TRBJ2-7; 7 bases line up with TRBD1. Germline CDR1 SEHNR, CDR2 FQNEAQ (reference sequence). The V gene end was trimmed by 4 bases and the J gene end by 2 bases; junction bases not matched to a gene: 5. The CDR3 extends over 14 amino acids. The CDR3 loop reads CASSYRDRPYEQYF. The CDR3 coding sequence is TGTGCCAGCAGCTACCGGGACAGACCCTACGAGCAGTACTTC.

The rearrangement uses TRBV10-3 and TRBJ2-7; D is unresolved. Trimming took off 0 bases at V and 7 bases at J, with 13 bases between the two ends. CDR3 length equals 14 residues. CDR1 and CDR2 from the germline V gene are ENHRY and SYGVKD. CDR3 protein: CAISESSRPTEQYF. CDR3 in DNA: TGTGCCATCAGTGAGTCGAGCAGACCTACGGAGCAGTACTTC.

The chain recombines TRBV7-9 with TRBJ2-6, with a possible D match to TRBD1 (6 bases). CDR1 and CDR2 (germline): SEHNR, FQNEAQ (reference sequence). The CDR3 is 18 residues long. The V end lost 6 bases, the J end lost 0 bases, and 18 bases lay between the germline ends. CDR3: CASRETGRQFSGANVLTF. DNA for the CDR3: TGTGCCAGCAGGGAGACAGGTCGCCAGTTCTCTGGGGCCAACGTCCTGACTTTC.

The CDR3 loop is CASSSSGRAPGQYF. The CDR3 bases are TGTGCCAGCAGTTCTAGCGGGAGGGCCCCCGGGCAGTACTTC. The chain has TRBV7-8 and TRBJ2-7; 12 nucleotides match TRBD2. Germline V gene data show CDR1 as SGHVS and CDR2 as FQNEAQ. V shed 6 bases, J shed 9 bases, and the junction held 9 bases outside the gene matches. There are 14 residues in the CDR3.

V is TRBV19 and J is TRBJ2-5; TRBD2 matches 13 bases. The CDR3 has 17 amino acids. Germline V lookup: CDR1 LNHDA, CDR2 SQIVND (reference sequence). V was clipped by 3 bases and J by 6 bases; unmatched bases: 10. For the CDR3, the DNA is TGTGCCAGTAGTATGCCAGGACTAGCGGGAGAACTCAAGACCCAGTACTTC. It specifies CASSMPGLAGELKTQYF.

The chain employs TRBV6-1 and TRBJ1-3, with D perhaps matching TRBD1 (5 bases). The CDR3 totals 14 residues. Germline V gene data show CDR1 as MNHNS and CDR2 as SASEGT. V lost 6 bases to trimming and J lost 2 bases, with 11 bases between them. The CDR3, as DNA: TGTGCCAGCAGCCCCCGGACAACTGGAAACACCATATATTTT. Amino acids: CASSPRTTGNTIYF.

The chain joins TRBV19 to TRBJ1-5; D is possibly TRBD1 (5 bases). Germline V lookup: CDR1 LNHDA, CDR2 SQIVND (reference sequence). Trimming stripped 7 bases from V and 0 bases from J, with 13 bases between. CDR3 length equals 15 residues. The CDR3 sequence: CASTVTAYSNQPQHF. CDR3 bases: TGTGCCAGTACCGTGACAGCATATAGCAATCAGCCCCAGCATTTT.

The genes are TRBV18 and TRBJ2-7; TRBD2 agrees at 11 bases. Germline-derived CDR1 and CDR2 are KGHSH and LQKENI. J gave up 4 bases and V 3 bases, and 5 bases lay outside the gene matches. The CDR3 sequence is 15 residues long. DNA of the CDR3: TGTGCCAGCTCACCTTACCTAGCGGGAGGTTACGAGCAGTACTTC. Translating it yields CASSPYLAGGYEQYF.

In nucleotides, the CDR3 is TGTGCCAGCTCAACGATTGGAAATTCACCCCTCCACTTT. Translating it yields CASSTIGNSPLHF. This chain links TRBV18 with TRBJ1-6, with D uncertain. The CDR3 contains 13 residues. Trimming took off 5 bases at V and 7 bases at J, with 9 bases between the two ends. From germline, CDR1 is KGHSH and CDR2 LQKENI.

The chain joins TRBV7-2 to TRBJ2-5, with 8 bases aligning to TRBD2. Germline CDR1 and CDR2: SGHTA and FQGNSA. With V trimmed by 1 base and J by 3 bases, 4 bases remained unmatched. The CDR3 is made up of 15 amino acids. The DNA of the CDR3 is TGTGCCAGCAGCTTAGGGAGCGGGAGAGAAGAGACCCAGTACTTC. Protein: CASSLGSGREETQYF.

The rearrangement links TRBV28 to TRBJ1-2; possibly TRBD1 for D (6 bases). The CDR3 is 12 amino acids. The germline V gene has CDR1 MDHEN and CDR2 SYDVKM. Trimming removed 5 bases at V and 2 bases at J, with 6 bases between. CDR3: CASSGGNYGYTF. The CDR3 DNA reads TGTGCCAGCAGTGGGGGCAACTATGGCTACACCTTC.

This chain joins TRBV28 and TRBJ2-7; D is uncertain. CDR1 is MDHEN, CDR2 SYDVKM, per germline. V lost 6 bases, J lost 2 bases, and 5 bases lay in between. This CDR3 region has 11 residues. This chain's CDR3 is CASRWAYEQYF. The DNA of the CDR3 is TGTGCCAGCAGATGGGCCTACGAGCAGTACTTC.

V usage is TRBV7-9 and J usage is TRBJ2-1; TRBD2 matches at 7 bases. V shed 1 base, J shed 3 bases, and the junction held 6 bases outside the gene matches. The CDR3 totals 16 residues. Germline V gene data show CDR1 as SEHNR and CDR2 as FQNEAQ (reference sequence). The CDR3 DNA sequence: TGTGCCAGCAGCTTAGGGTCGGGAGGCTTCTACAATGAGCAGTTCTTC. Residues: CASSLGSGGFYNEQFF.

The V and J genes are TRBV28 and TRBJ2-3, with D maybe TRBD2 (6 bases). CDR3 size: 14 residues. The germline V and J ends were trimmed by 7 bases and 2 bases, with 13 bases remaining between them. Germline lookup yields CDR1 MDHEN and CDR2 SYDVKM. Written as DNA, the CDR3 is TGTGCCAGCACGTCTAGCGCTTACACAGATACGCAGTATTTT. Its protein product is CASTSSAYTDTQYF.